These 27 T cell receptor beta chains were all obtained from the same sample, sequenced in a study of tumor and adjacent non-tumor tissue in lung cancer. TCRbeta libraries were built with three rounds of nested PCR, modified from ARM-PCR. MiXCR, applied by TCRdb to the multiplex PCR reads, yields one record per CDR3 protein. Of 65,000 to 95,000 distinct CDR3 sequences listed, around 80% are singletons. RNA was extracted from bulk tissue without any cell sorting. Sequenced input: lung tumor tissue. Every receptor here comes from a woman in her forties or fifties with non-small cell lung cancer.

This clonotype was detected a few times. The chain joins TRBV20-1 to TRBJ2-1; D possibly corresponds to TRBD2 (6 bases). Trimming removed 3 bases from V and 0 bases from J, with 9 bases in between. The CDR3 is 14 amino acids. CDR1 and CDR2 from the germline V gene are DFQATT and SNEGSKA (reference sequence). The CDR3 sequence is CSASGRYSYNEQFF. CDR3 nucleotide sequence: TGCAGTGCTAGCGGGAGATACTCCTACAATGAGCAGTTCTTC.

Concerning this clonotype itself: Possible read error: a much larger clone is one base away. The chain links TRBV7-2 to TRBJ2-5; 7 bases are shared with TRBD2. The germline V gene encodes CDR1 SGHTA and CDR2 FQGNSA. V trimming: 3 bases; J trimming: 5 bases; junction bases outside the gene matches: 6. This CDR3 is built from 14 residues. The CDR3 loop reads CASSFRGERETQYF. For the CDR3, the DNA is TGTGCCAGCAGCTTCCGGGGGGAACGCGAGACCCAGTACTTC.

With respect to this clonotype: The junction departs from germline at one end; a sequencing error may be responsible. The chain recombines TRBV11-2 with TRBJ2-1; 7 nucleotides align to TRBD1. The CDR3 runs 12 residues. Germline CDR1 is SGHAT and CDR2 is FQNNGV. CDR3 in amino acids: CASSLGQYQQSF. As DNA, the CDR3 is TGTGCCAGCAGCCTGGGACAGTACCAGCAGTCCTTC.

Regarding this clonotype: A read error may produce the germline difference seen at one junction end. The chain couples TRBV18 to TRBJ2-1; TRBD1 is a possible D gene (6 bases). Germline CDR1 KGHSH, CDR2 LQKENI. The CDR3 is 15 amino acids. CDR3 sequence reads: CASSLPGHNNIEQSF. In DNA, the CDR3 is TGTGCCAGCTCACTTCCGGGACACAACAACATTGAGCAGTCCTTC. The entire variable domain, with the rest obtained from reference TRBV18 and TRBJ2-1, is as follows: NAGVMQNPRHLVRRRGQEARLRCSPMKGHSHVYWYRQLPEEGLKFMVYLQKENIIDESGMPKERFSAEFPKEGPSILRIQQVVRGDSAAYFCASSLPGHNNIEQSFGPGTRLTVL.

This chain connects TRBV11-3 to TRBJ1-2; D is ambiguous. This CDR3 comprises 10 residues. Germline V gene sequence: CDR1 SGHNT, CDR2 YENEEA. Trimming shortened V by 9 bases and J by 10 bases, and 12 bases separated the two germline ends. Here the CDR3 DNA reads TGTGCCAGTAGTCCCTTGGTCTACACCTTC. This sequence encodes CASSPLVYTF.

The gene calls are TRBV29-1 and TRBJ1-1, with 9 positions matching TRBD1. Trimming cost V 5 bases and J 10 bases; bases outside gene matches: 14. CDR3 length equals 14 residues. Germline-derived CDR1 and CDR2 are SQVTM and ANQGSEA. The CDR3 loop is CSVTGGLMNTLAFF. In DNA, the CDR3 is TGCAGCGTTACAGGGGGCTTGATGAACACTTTAGCTTTCTTT.

The chain employs TRBV4-1 and TRBJ2-1, with 9 bases lining up with TRBD2. This CDR3 is 16 amino acids long. V was clipped by 8 bases and J by 2 bases; unmatched bases: 10. Germline V gene lookup returns CDR1 MGHRA and CDR2 YSYEKL. The CDR3 DNA sequence: TGCGCCAGCGGGCGCAGACTAGCGGAGACCTACAATGAGCAGTTCTTC. Its protein product is CASGRRLAETYNEQFF.

Note on this clonotype: The junction departs from the called germline gene at one end, perhaps through a read error. The rearrangement links TRBV10-3 to TRBJ1-2; no clear D gene. The CDR3 loop spans 13 amino acids. Germline CDR1 ENHRY, CDR2 SYGVKD. CDR3 in amino acids: CAIMPADSYGYSF. The CDR3 region has the DNA TGTGCCATCATGCCCGCAGATAGCTATGGCTACAGCTTC.

As regards this clonotype: The junction does not match germline at one end; this may be a read error. The rearrangement uses TRBV29-1 and TRBJ1-3; D gene ambiguous. CDR1 is SQVTM, CDR2 ANQGSEA, per germline. The CDR3 is made up of 13 amino acids. The CDR3 region has the DNA TGCAGCGCTGCTAGAATCTCTGGAAACACCATAAATTTT. Translating it yields CSAARISGNTINF.

About this clonotype: No conserved phenylalanine or tryptophan is present at the end of the CDR3, so a read error is the likely explanation. In DNA, the CDR3 is TGTGCCACCAACAGGGGGCTGAATACCGGGGAGCTGTTTTAT. Encoded protein: CATNRGLNTGELFY. The V gene is TRBV28, the J gene TRBJ2-2, with 9 nucleotides matching TRBD1. This CDR3 has 14 amino acids. CDR1 and CDR2 (germline): MDHEN, SYDVKM. The ends lost 10 bases at V and 5 bases at J; junction bases unmatched: 8.

The V gene is TRBV7-3, the J gene TRBJ2-1; tentative D call: TRBD2 (5 bases). Trimming took 8 bases from V and 10 from J, leaving 18 bases between them. Germline V gene data show CDR1 as SGHTA and CDR2 as FQGTGA. This CDR3 contains 13 residues. CDR3 protein: CASGVTRSGEQFF. The CDR3 bases are TGTGCCAGCGGCGTCACAAGAAGCGGCGAGCAGTTCTTC.

This clonotype was seen once. A read error may account for a junction end that differs from germline. The genes are TRBV20-1 and TRBJ2-1; D may be TRBD2 (6 bases). The CDR3 is made up of 13 amino acids. The V gene's germline CDR1 is DFQATT and CDR2 SNEGSKA (reference sequence). The CDR3 spells CSTRTLAMGEQFF. CDR3 in DNA: TGCAGTACTAGAACACTAGCAATGGGCGAGCAGTTCTTC.

This chain uses TRBV20-1 with TRBJ2-7; TRBD1 matches 8 bases. Per the germline V gene, CDR1 is DFQATT and CDR2 is SNEGSKA (reference sequence). V shed 4 bases, J shed 2 bases, and the junction held 10 bases outside the gene matches. The CDR3 contains 15 residues. The CDR3 DNA is TGCAGTGCTAATAGTGGCTTGACAGGGGCCTACGAGCAGTACTTC. Translating gives CSANSGLTGAYEQYF.

With regard to this clonotype: A read error may produce the germline difference seen at one junction end. This chain links TRBV29-1 with TRBJ1-1; D is ambiguous. The CDR3 sequence is 14 residues long. Germline values: CDR1 SQVTM, CDR2 ANQGSEA. CDR3 region: CSIANTAMNTEALF. CDR3 DNA sequence: TGCAGCATTGCAAACACCGCCATGAACACTGAAGCTTTGTTT. Full variable domain (missing parts from reference TRBV29-1 and TRBJ1-1): SAVISQKPSRDICQRGTSLTIQCQVDSQVTMMFWYRQQPGQSLTLIATANQGSEATYESGFVIDKFPISRPNLTFSTLTVSNMSPEDSSIYLCSIANTAMNTEALFGQGTRLTVV.

V and J are TRBV6-6 and TRBJ2-1; TRBD1 agrees at 9 bases. The CDR3 sequence is 15 residues long. V trimming: 9 bases; J trimming: 9 bases; junction bases outside the gene matches: 15. Looked up from germline, CDR1 is MNHNY and CDR2 is SVGAGI (reference sequence). The CDR3 spells CASRYGTGRSSEQFF. For the CDR3, the DNA is TGTGCCAGTAGATATGGGACAGGGCGTTCCAGTGAGCAGTTCTTC.

Points on this clonotype: The junction differs from germline at one of its ends, possibly a read error. The CDR3 loop is CASSPGMPYTQCF. CDR3 in DNA: TGTGCCAGCAGCCCTGGTATGCCATATACGCAGTGTTTT. The chain carries TRBV6-5 and TRBJ2-3, with no clear D. Per the germline V gene, CDR1 is MNHEY and CDR2 is SVGAGI. The CDR3 has 13 residues.

This clonotype has only one observation. A read error may explain this, as a much larger clone is one base away. V and J are TRBV6-4 and TRBJ2-1; 10 bases match TRBD2. This CDR3 spans 16 amino acids. Germline V CDR1 and CDR2: MRHNA, SNTAGT. V lost 3 bases and J lost 3; bases outside the gene matches: 5. The CDR3 here is CASSEKASGGYNEQFF. The CDR3 DNA reads as TGTGCCAGCAGTGAGAAGGCTAGCGGGGGCTACAATGAGCAGTTCTTC.

This clonotype was seen a few times. The conserved phenylalanine or tryptophan normally closing the CDR3 is absent here, so this likely arose from a read error. The chain is built from TRBV28 and TRBJ2-1; TRBD2 aligns across 10 bases. Germline loops: CDR1 MDHEN, CDR2 SYDVKM. This CDR3 contains 16 residues. The CDR3 protein is CASSQRTSGSCNEQFL. In DNA, the CDR3 is TGTGCCAGCAGTCAAAGGACTAGCGGTTCCTGCAATGAGCAGTTCTTG.

The genes are TRBV6-1 and TRBJ2-7; D may be TRBD2 (5 bases). The CDR3 is made up of 15 amino acids. Germline CDR1 is MNHNS and CDR2 is SASEGT. Trimming left V 10 bases short and J 3 bases short, with 22 bases between. CDR3 sequence (DNA): TGTGCCATAAGTGAACGGGCGGGTCCCAACTACGAGCAGTACTTC. Its translation is CAISERAGPNYEQYF.

This clonotype was seen many times. The CDR3 DNA reads TGTGCCACCGCGGACAGGGAGTCCCGCCTGCACACCTTC. Its protein product is CATADRESRLHTF. This chain joins TRBV24-1 and TRBJ1-2; 8 positions match TRBD1. V was clipped by 9 bases and J by 12 bases; unmatched bases: 14. The germline V gene has CDR1 KGHDR and CDR2 SFDVKD. The CDR3 is 13 amino acids.

A word on this clonotype: Its ends do not fully match the called genes, so a read error is possible. This chain connects TRBV29-1 to TRBJ2-1, with 9 bases that match TRBD2. CDR3 length equals 14 residues. Germline V gives CDR1 SQVTM, CDR2 ANQGSEA. The CDR3 loop reads CRVVSAGGPCEQFF. The CDR3 coding sequence is TGCAGAGTTGTTTCCGCGGGAGGGCCCTGTGAGCAGTTCTTC.

A word on this clonotype: One end of the junction does not line up with germline, which may come from a read error. The chain employs TRBV6-1 and TRBJ2-1; D is undetermined. The length of the CDR3 is 15 residues. Per germline, CDR1 MNHNS and CDR2 SASEGT. For the CDR3, the DNA is TGTGCCAGCAGTAAGATACGGCTTTCCTACAATGAGCAGTTATTC. Amino acid sequence: CASSKIRLSYNEQLF.

About this clonotype: The CDR3 carries no conserved terminal phenylalanine or tryptophan, so it likely arises from a read error. The rearrangement uses TRBV6-5 and TRBJ1-1; a possible D gene is TRBD1 (6 bases). Germline V gene data show CDR1 as MNHEY and CDR2 as SVGAGI. The CDR3 loop spans 12 amino acids. Between the trimmed V and J ends, which lost 5 bases and 7 bases, there was a span of 11 bases. CDR3 nucleotides: TGTGCCAGCAGTCGCAGGGGAAATGAAGCTTTCCAT. It codes for CASSRRGNEAFH.

The rearrangement joins TRBV20-1 to TRBJ2-7; 11 nucleotides align to TRBD1. V shed 8 bases and J 3 bases; nucleotides not matched to a gene: 9. This CDR3 region has 14 residues. Germline V CDR1 and CDR2: DFQATT, SNEGSKA (reference sequence). The CDR3 reads CSTEPGTGGYEQYF. Written as DNA, the CDR3 is TGCAGTACTGAGCCAGGGACAGGGGGCTACGAGCAGTACTTC.

The V gene is TRBV6-1, the J gene TRBJ2-1; weak D call: TRBD1 (6 bases). Trimming stripped 4 bases from V and 9 bases from J, with 16 bases between. CDR1 MNHNS and CDR2 SASEGT come from the germline V gene. The CDR3 has 14 residues. CDR3 bases: TGTGCCAGCAGTGTCCGGAACAGGGTGGGTGAGCAGTTCTTC. Its translation: CASSVRNRVGEQFF.

This clonotype has a count of ten or more. The gene calls are TRBV6-5 and TRBJ2-7; D unresolved. The CDR3 spans 12 residues. CDR1 and CDR2 from the germline V gene are MNHEY and SVGAGI. The ends were cut back, 2 bases at V and 5 bases at J, with 7 bases in the middle. The CDR3 here is CASSYDGNEQYF. For the CDR3, the DNA is TGTGCCAGCAGTTACGATGGGAACGAGCAGTACTTC.

About this clonotype itself: No conserved phenylalanine or tryptophan is present at the end of the CDR3, so a read error is the likely explanation. The chain uses TRBV29-1 and TRBJ2-1; D could derive from TRBD1 or TRBD2 (5 bases each). Germline V gene data show CDR1 as SQVTM and CDR2 as ANQGSEA. The CDR3 runs 10 residues. The CDR3 sequence is CSAAGTEQFL. The CDR3 DNA follows: TGTAGCGCCGCCGGGACTGAGCAGTTCTTA.